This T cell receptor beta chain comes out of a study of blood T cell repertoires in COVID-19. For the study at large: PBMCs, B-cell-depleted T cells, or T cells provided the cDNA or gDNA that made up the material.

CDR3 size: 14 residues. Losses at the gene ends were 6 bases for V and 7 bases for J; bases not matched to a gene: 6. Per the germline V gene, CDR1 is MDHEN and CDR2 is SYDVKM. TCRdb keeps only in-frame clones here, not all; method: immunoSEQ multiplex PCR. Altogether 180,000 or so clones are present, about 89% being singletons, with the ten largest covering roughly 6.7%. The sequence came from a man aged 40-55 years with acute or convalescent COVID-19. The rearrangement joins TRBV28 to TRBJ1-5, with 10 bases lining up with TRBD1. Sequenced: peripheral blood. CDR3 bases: TGTGCCAGCAGGAGACAGGGGGCTGGCCAGCCCCAGCATTTT. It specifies CASRRQGAGQPQHF. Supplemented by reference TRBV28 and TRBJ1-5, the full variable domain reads DVKVTQSSRYLVKRTGEKVFLECVQDMDHENMFWYRQDPGLGLRLIYFSYDVKMKEKGDIPEGYSVSREKKERFSLILESASTNQTSMYLCASRRQGAGQPQHFGDGTRLSIL.